Shown below are 30 T cell receptor beta chains from a single sample sequenced in a study of shared clonotypes between healthy human individuals. TCRdb keeps only in-frame clones here, not all; method: immunoSEQ multiplex PCR. The table has about 1,500,000 clones, roughly 96% seen once. Material for sequencing was naive CD4+ T cells sorted from blood. The subset here: CD45RA+ positively selected. These receptors all stem from a man under 40 in good health.

This chain connects TRBV5-1 to TRBJ2-5; 8 bases fit TRBD1. After removal of 1 base from V and 5 bases from J, the junction contained 10 bases not matched to a gene. This CDR3 region has 16 residues. The V gene's germline CDR1 is SGHRS and CDR2 YFSETQ. Here the CDR3 reads CASSLSNQGAGETQYF. Written as DNA, the CDR3 is TGCGCCAGCAGCTTGTCCAACCAGGGGGCAGGGGAGACCCAGTACTTC.

This sequence joins TRBV14 and TRBJ2-5; TRBD2 agrees at 13 bases. The CDR3 totals 15 residues. With 2 bases clipped from V and 5 bases from J, the junction kept 2 bases outside the gene matches. The germline gives CDR1 SGHDN, CDR2 FVKESK. As DNA, the CDR3 is TGTGCCAGCAGCCAATTACTAGCGGGAGGGGAGACCCAGTACTTC. Translating gives CASSQLLAGGETQYF.

V is TRBV10-3 and J is TRBJ1-1; TRBD1 might be the D (5 bases). Germline loops: CDR1 ENHRY, CDR2 SYGVKD. V was cut by 4 bases and J by 1 base, with 13 bases left in between. This CDR3 spans 15 amino acids. The CDR3 region has the DNA TGTGCCATCAGTGGGTCGGGACTTCAGAACACTGAAGCTTTCTTT. Translated: CAISGSGLQNTEAFF.

The CDR3: CASSRGPETQYF. The CDR3, as DNA: TGTGCCAGTAGTCGGGGGCCCGAGACCCAGTACTTC. V usage is TRBV19 and J usage is TRBJ2-5; either TRBD1 or TRBD2 may supply D (6 bases each). Germline V gives CDR1 LNHDA, CDR2 SQIVND (reference sequence). The CDR3 loop spans 12 amino acids. Trimming shortened V by 5 bases and J by 5 bases, and 9 bases separated the two germline ends.

The chain joins TRBV15 to TRBJ2-3, with D uncertain. The length of the CDR3 is 16 residues. Per germline, CDR1 LNHNV and CDR2 YYDKDF (reference sequence). V was trimmed by 1 base and J by 0 bases, leaving 11 bases between them. The CDR3 DNA reads TGTGCCACCAGCAGAGGTGAGCGACGAAGCACAGATACGCAGTATTTT. Its protein product is CATSRGERRSTDTQYF. The full variable domain, in which reference TRBV15 and TRBJ2-3 provide the parts outside the CDR3, is DAMVIQNPRYQVTQFGKPVTLSCSQTLNHNVMYWYQQKSSQAPKLLFHYYDKDFNNEADTPDNFQSRRPNTSFCFLDIRSPGLGDTAMYLCATSRGERRSTDTQYFGPGTRLTVL.

The J gene is TRBJ2-3, the V gene TRBV27; TRBD1 is a possible D gene (6 bases). The CDR3 spans 18 residues. V lost 7 bases to trimming and J lost 4 bases, with 27 bases between them. Germline V CDR1 and CDR2: MNHEY, SMNVEV (reference sequence). The CDR3 is CASTHQDYWGRGADTQYF. The CDR3 nucleotides read TGTGCCAGCACCCACCAGGATTATTGGGGGCGTGGAGCAGATACGCAGTATTTT.

The V gene is TRBV7-9, the J gene TRBJ1-4; 12 bases are a match to TRBD1. The germline V gene has CDR1 SEHNR and CDR2 FQNEAQ (reference sequence). Germline trimming cut 3 bases from V and 12 bases from J; bases unmatched to any gene: 5. The CDR3 has 14 residues. The CDR3 coding sequence is TGTGCCAGCAGCTTCTCCGGGACAGGGGGCGAACTGTTTTTT. It specifies CASSFSGTGGELFF.

The chain's CDR3 is CASSRGLVTDTQYF. In DNA, the CDR3 is TGCGCCAGCAGCCGCGGACTGGTCACAGATACGCAGTATTTT. The chain joins TRBV4-3 to TRBJ2-3; D perhaps matches TRBD2 (5 bases). V dropped 4 bases and J dropped 2 bases, with 10 bases sitting between them. This CDR3 spans 14 amino acids. Germline CDR1 is LGHNA and CDR2 is YSLEER.

The CDR3 sequence is CSVRSDSGPYEQYF. In nucleotides, the CDR3 is TGCAGCGTCAGATCGGACTCGGGCCCCTACGAGCAGTACTTC. This chain uses TRBV29-1 with TRBJ2-7; maybe TRBD2 (5 bases). V dropped 6 bases and J dropped 2 bases, with 17 bases sitting between them. Germline lookup yields CDR1 SQVTM and CDR2 ANQGSEA. This CDR3 contains 14 residues.

DNA of the CDR3: TGTGCCAGCAGCTTGTTTGCAAGTAAAGCTTTCTTT. Amino acids: CASSLFASKAFF. The gene calls are TRBV5-4 and TRBJ1-1, with D hard to call. CDR3 size: 12 residues. Trimming took off 1 base at V and 9 bases at J, with 10 bases between the two ends. Germline CDR1 and CDR2: SGHNT and YYREEE (reference sequence).

This sequence joins TRBV2 and TRBJ1-1, with D tentatively TRBD1 (5 bases). CDR1 and CDR2 (germline): SNHLY, FYNNEI. The ends were cut back, 8 bases at V and 1 base at J, with 14 bases in the middle. CDR3 length equals 14 residues. The CDR3 loop is CASGWTGTNTEAFF. DNA of the CDR3: TGTGCCAGCGGATGGACGGGGACGAACACTGAAGCTTTCTTT.

V gene TRBV5-6 combines with J gene TRBJ2-7; D is unresolved. Trimming shortened V by 0 bases and J by 5 bases, and 6 bases separated the two germline ends. From germline, CDR1 is SGHDT and CDR2 YYEEEE. The CDR3 is made up of 12 amino acids. The CDR3 spells CASSLAPHEQYF. Here the CDR3 DNA reads TGTGCCAGCAGCTTGGCGCCGCACGAGCAGTACTTC.

The chain has TRBV7-2 and TRBJ2-1; a weak D match, TRBD1 (5 bases). Trimming took 5 bases from V and 0 from J, leaving 20 bases between them. CDR3 length equals 18 residues. Germline V gene data show CDR1 as SGHTA and CDR2 as FQGNSA. Written as DNA, the CDR3 is TGTGCCAGCAGCACGTATCGGCTTCAGGGTTTCTCCTACAATGAGCAGTTCTTC. Amino acid sequence: CASSTYRLQGFSYNEQFF.

On this clone itself: Other DNA sequences in the sample encode the same CDR3. The rearrangement uses TRBV5-1 and TRBJ2-3, with D possibly TRBD1 on 6 matching bases. CDR1 and CDR2 from the germline V gene are SGHRS and YFSETQ. There are 14 residues in the CDR3. V was cut by 1 base and J by 4 bases, with 10 bases left in between. The CDR3: CASSLQGGADTQYF. Here the CDR3 DNA reads TGCGCCAGCAGCTTGCAAGGGGGAGCAGATACGCAGTATTTT.

The rearrangement links TRBV28 to TRBJ2-2; possible D gene TRBD1, 7 bases. Germline CDR1 MDHEN, CDR2 SYDVKM. V was trimmed by 8 bases and J by 5 bases, leaving 24 bases between them. This CDR3 is built from 17 residues. The CDR3 loop is CASGLTQGMGLTGELFF. CDR3 nucleotide sequence: TGTGCCAGCGGACTAACACAGGGGATGGGCCTTACCGGGGAGCTGTTTTTT.

The table lists this clone with a count of one. V is TRBV27 and J is TRBJ2-1; TRBD1 is a possible D gene (5 bases). Trimming pared 8 bases from V and 8 bases from J, leaving 25 bases between. The CDR3 has 16 amino acids. Germline CDR1 MNHEY, CDR2 SMNVEV (reference sequence). The CDR3 protein is CASSEVRGPTADEQFF. The DNA for the CDR3 is TGTGCCAGCTCGGAAGTACGAGGCCCGACAGCAGATGAGCAGTTCTTC.

The rearrangement joins TRBV2 to TRBJ1-1; maybe TRBD1 (6 bases). CDR1 and CDR2 from the germline V gene are SNHLY and FYNNEI. This CDR3 has 14 residues. Trimming left V 6 bases short and J 2 bases short, with 13 bases between. In nucleotides, the CDR3 is TGTGCCAGCAGCTACAGGACAGCCAACACTGAAGCTTTCTTT. Its protein product is CASSYRTANTEAFF.

The rearrangement joins TRBV27 to TRBJ2-1; D uncertain. The CDR3 is 14 residues long. V dropped 0 bases and J dropped 2 bases, with 5 bases sitting between them. Looked up from germline, CDR1 is MNHEY and CDR2 is SMNVEV (reference sequence). Here the CDR3 reads CASSLSSTYNEQFF. CDR3 in DNA: TGTGCCAGCAGTTTATCGAGCACCTACAATGAGCAGTTCTTC.

The V gene is TRBV4-1, the J gene TRBJ2-5; D remains unclear. V dropped 4 bases and J dropped 2 bases, with 8 bases sitting between them. The length of the CDR3 is 13 residues. Germline CDR1 MGHRA, CDR2 YSYEKL. The CDR3 bases are TGCGCCAGCAGCCGAGGAAGACAAGAGACCCAGTACTTC. It encodes CASSRGRQETQYF.

J is TRBJ2-7 and V is TRBV29-1; 9 nucleotides line up with TRBD1. The V segment lost 4 bases and the J segment 5 bases; nucleotides outside the gene matches: 9. The length of the CDR3 is 14 residues. CDR1 and CDR2 (germline): SQVTM, ANQGSEA. The CDR3: CSVAPGQGFHEQYF. The CDR3 coding sequence is TGCAGCGTTGCTCCGGGACAGGGTTTCCACGAGCAGTACTTC.

The gene calls are TRBV14 and TRBJ1-1, with D maybe TRBD1 (5 bases). The CDR3 has 15 residues. From germline, CDR1 is SGHDN and CDR2 FVKESK. V dropped 0 bases and J dropped 3 bases, with 11 bases sitting between them. CDR3 nucleotides: TGTGCCAGCAGCCAAGATCTTGGGGCGCACACTGAAGCTTTCTTT. It codes for CASSQDLGAHTEAFF.

This clone was detected only once. This chain connects TRBV18 to TRBJ2-1; 13 nucleotides match TRBD2. The CDR3 is 19 residues long. The trim removed 3 bases at V and 3 bases at J, leaving 11 bases unmatched. Per the germline V gene, CDR1 is KGHSH and CDR2 is LQKENI. DNA of the CDR3: TGTGCCAGCTCACCTCTAACTAGCGGGAGGGCCACAGGCTACAATGAGCAGTTCTTC. This sequence encodes CASSPLTSGRATGYNEQFF.

The V gene is TRBV5-1, the J gene TRBJ2-1; 7 nucleotides line up with TRBD1. Trimming cost V 0 bases and J 5 bases; bases outside gene matches: 8. The V gene's germline CDR1 is SGHRS and CDR2 YFSETQ. This CDR3 contains 16 residues. CDR3 sequence reads: CASSLGVRDRNNEQFF. The CDR3, as DNA: TGCGCCAGCAGCTTGGGAGTACGGGACAGAAACAATGAGCAGTTCTTC.

The chain carries TRBV28 and TRBJ2-7; possible D gene TRBD2, 6 bases. The V end was cut by 6 bases, the J end by 6 bases, with 12 bases between. Germline-derived CDR1 and CDR2 are MDHEN and SYDVKM. CDR3 length equals 12 residues. The CDR3 loop reads CASREAGGEQYF. The CDR3 DNA follows: TGTGCCAGCAGAGAAGCCGGGGGCGAGCAGTACTTC.

In regard to this clone: The junction and the germline gene differ at one end; a read error may be behind it. The chain combines TRBV28 with TRBJ1-1, with D possibly matching TRBD1 (6 bases). Germline V gene data show CDR1 as MDHEN and CDR2 as SYDVKM. The CDR3 is 15 amino acids. Here the CDR3 reads CASRRGGWSNTEAFF. The CDR3, as DNA: TGTGCCAGCAGAAGGGGGGGGTGGTCCAACACTGAGGCTTTCTTT. The full variable domain, completed using reference TRBV28 and TRBJ1-1, is DVKVTQSSRYLVKRTGEKVFLECVQDMDHENMFWYRQDPGLGLRLIYFSYDVKMKEKGDIPEGYSVSREKKERFSLILESASTNQTSMYLCASRRGGWSNTEAFFGQGTRLTVV.

V is TRBV10-3 and J is TRBJ2-1; 11 nucleotides agree with TRBD2. The CDR3 covers 16 residues. V shed 10 bases, J shed 6 bases, and the junction held 14 bases outside the gene matches. Germline V gives CDR1 ENHRY, CDR2 SYGVKD. The CDR3 sequence: CATRTKTSGILNEQFF. Written as DNA, the CDR3 is TGTGCCACCCGAACCAAGACTAGCGGGATTCTCAATGAGCAGTTCTTC.

A note on this clone: Other DNA sequences within the sample encode an identical CDR3. V gene TRBV6-5 combines with J gene TRBJ2-7; 13 bases are shared with TRBD2. There are 15 residues in the CDR3. The germline gives CDR1 MNHEY, CDR2 SVGAGI. V was clipped by 4 bases and J by 3 bases; unmatched bases: 3. CDR3 bases: TGTGCCAGCAGTTCCCGACTAGCGGGAGGCTACGAGCAGTACTTC. Amino acid sequence: CASSSRLAGGYEQYF.

Note on this clone: At the DNA level, this CDR3 is encoded by other sequences in the same sample as well. The chain is built from TRBV19 and TRBJ2-7; D gene ambiguous. Trimming cost V 4 bases and J 1 base, with 5 bases left between them. The CDR3 consists of 12 residues. The germline CDR1 and CDR2 sequences are LNHDA and SQIVND (reference sequence). The CDR3 loop reads CASSTSSYEQYF. In nucleotides, the CDR3 is TGTGCCAGTAGTACCAGTTCCTACGAGCAGTACTTC.

The genes are TRBV5-1 and TRBJ1-5, with 8 bases lining up with TRBD1. With V trimmed by 0 bases and J by 6 bases, 5 bases remained unmatched. This CDR3 contains 15 residues. Germline V gene sequence: CDR1 SGHRS, CDR2 YFSETQ. In nucleotides, the CDR3 is TGCGCCAGCAGCTTGGGCGAGACAGGGGTTCAGCCCCAGCATTTT. It codes for CASSLGETGVQPQHF. Filled out from reference TRBV5-1 and TRBJ1-5, the complete variable domain reads KAGVTQTPRYLIKTRGQQVTLSCSPISGHRSVSWYQQTPGQGLQFLFEYFSETQRNKGNFPGRFSGRQFSNSRSEMNVSTLELGDSALYLCASSLGETGVQPQHFGDGTRLSIL.

J is TRBJ2-1 and V is TRBV30; 9 bases fit TRBD1. The CDR3 runs to 15 residues. The trim removed 0 bases at V and 7 bases at J, leaving 7 bases unmatched. Germline V gene data show CDR1 as GTSNPN and CDR2 as SVGIG (reference sequence). In DNA, the CDR3 is TGTGCCTGGAGTGTACGGCGGGGACAGGGAAATGAGCAGTTCTTC. Translated, it gives CAWSVRRGQGNEQFF.